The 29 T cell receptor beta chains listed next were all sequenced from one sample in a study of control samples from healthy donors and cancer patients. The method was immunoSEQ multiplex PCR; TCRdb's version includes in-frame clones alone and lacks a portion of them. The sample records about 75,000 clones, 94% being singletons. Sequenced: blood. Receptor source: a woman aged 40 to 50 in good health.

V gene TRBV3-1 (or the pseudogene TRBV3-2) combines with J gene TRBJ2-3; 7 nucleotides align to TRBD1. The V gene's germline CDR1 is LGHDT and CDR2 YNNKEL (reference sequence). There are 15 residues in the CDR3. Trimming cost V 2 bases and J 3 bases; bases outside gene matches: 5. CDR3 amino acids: CASSQTGVRTDTQYF. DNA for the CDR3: TGTGCCAGCAGCCAAACAGGGGTCAGGACAGATACGCAGTATTTT.

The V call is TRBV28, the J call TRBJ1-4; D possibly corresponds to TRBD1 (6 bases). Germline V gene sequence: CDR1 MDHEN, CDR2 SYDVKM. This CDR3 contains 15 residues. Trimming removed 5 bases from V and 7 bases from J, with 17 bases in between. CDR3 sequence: CASSPANLGAEKLFF. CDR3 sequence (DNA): TGTGCCAGCAGTCCCGCTAATCTGGGGGCTGAAAAACTGTTTTTT.

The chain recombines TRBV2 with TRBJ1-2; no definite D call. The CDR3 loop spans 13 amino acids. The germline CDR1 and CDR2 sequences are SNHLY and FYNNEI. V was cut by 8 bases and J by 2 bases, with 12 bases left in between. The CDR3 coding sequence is TGTGCCAGCTCGGACGGCCGGAACTATGGCTACACCTTC. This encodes CASSDGRNYGYTF.

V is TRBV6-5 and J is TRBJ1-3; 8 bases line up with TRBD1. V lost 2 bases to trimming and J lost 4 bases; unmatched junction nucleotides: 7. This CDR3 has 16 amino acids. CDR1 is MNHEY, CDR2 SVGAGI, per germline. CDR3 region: CASSYGGQATGNTIYF. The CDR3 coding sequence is TGTGCCAGCAGTTACGGGGGACAGGCAACGGGAAACACCATATATTTT.

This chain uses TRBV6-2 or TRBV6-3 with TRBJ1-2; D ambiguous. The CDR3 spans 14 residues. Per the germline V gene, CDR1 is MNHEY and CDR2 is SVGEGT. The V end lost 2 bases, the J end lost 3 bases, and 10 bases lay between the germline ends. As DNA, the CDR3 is TGTGCCAGCAGTTACGGAGGGTCTTACTATGGCTACACCTTC. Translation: CASSYGGSYYGYTF.

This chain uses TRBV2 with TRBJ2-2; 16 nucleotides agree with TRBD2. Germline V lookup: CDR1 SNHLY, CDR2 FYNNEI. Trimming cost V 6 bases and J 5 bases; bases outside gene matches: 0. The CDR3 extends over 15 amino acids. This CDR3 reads CASRGLAGGTGELFF. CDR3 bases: TGTGCCAGCAGGGGACTAGCGGGGGGGACCGGGGAGCTGTTTTTT.

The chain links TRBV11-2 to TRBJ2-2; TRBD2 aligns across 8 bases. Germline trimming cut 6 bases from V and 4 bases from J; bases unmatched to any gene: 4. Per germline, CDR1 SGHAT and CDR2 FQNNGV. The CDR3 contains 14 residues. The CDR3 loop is CASREAGATGELFF. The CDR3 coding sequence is TGTGCCAGCAGAGAAGCGGGAGCCACCGGGGAGCTGTTTTTT. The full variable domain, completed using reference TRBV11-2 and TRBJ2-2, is EAGVAQSPRYKIIEKRQSVAFWCNPISGHATLYWYQQILGQGPKLLIQFQNNGVVDDSQLPKDRFSAERLKGVDSTLKIQPAKLEDSAVYLCASREAGATGELFFGEGSRLTVL.

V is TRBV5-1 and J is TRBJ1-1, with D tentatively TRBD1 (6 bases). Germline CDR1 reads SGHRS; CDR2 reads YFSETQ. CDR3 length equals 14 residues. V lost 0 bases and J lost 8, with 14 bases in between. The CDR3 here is CASSLVPGGSEAFF. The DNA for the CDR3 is TGCGCCAGCAGCTTGGTACCGGGGGGCTCAGAAGCTTTCTTT.

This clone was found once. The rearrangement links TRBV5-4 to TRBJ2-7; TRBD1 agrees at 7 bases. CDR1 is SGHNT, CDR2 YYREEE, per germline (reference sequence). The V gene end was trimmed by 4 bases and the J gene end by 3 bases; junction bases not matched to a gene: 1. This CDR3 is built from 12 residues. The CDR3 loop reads CASSRDSYEQYF. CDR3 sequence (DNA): TGTGCCAGCAGCCGGGACAGCTACGAGCAGTACTTC.

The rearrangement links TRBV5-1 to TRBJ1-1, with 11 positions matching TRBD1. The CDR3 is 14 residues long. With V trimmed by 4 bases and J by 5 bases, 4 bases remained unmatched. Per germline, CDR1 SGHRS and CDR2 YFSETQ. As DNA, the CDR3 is TGCGCCAGCAGCCCCGGGACAGGGGGGACTGAAGCTTTCTTT. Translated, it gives CASSPGTGGTEAFF.

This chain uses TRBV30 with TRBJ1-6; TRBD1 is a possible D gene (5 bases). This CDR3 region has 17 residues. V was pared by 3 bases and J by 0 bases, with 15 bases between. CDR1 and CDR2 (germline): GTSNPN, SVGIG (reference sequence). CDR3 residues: CAWSISGASSYNSPLHF. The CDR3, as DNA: TGTGCCTGGAGCATATCCGGGGCGAGCTCCTATAATTCACCCCTCCACTTT.

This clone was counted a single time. The CDR3: CATSVGTSGSEQFF. CDR3 DNA: TGTGCCACCAGTGTAGGGACTAGCGGGAGTGAGCAGTTCTTC. J is TRBJ2-1 and V is TRBV24-1; 14 bases match TRBD2. This CDR3 contains 14 residues. The V and J ends lost 5 bases and 9 bases, in that order; junction bases with no gene match: 2. CDR1 is KGHDR and CDR2 is SFDVKD in the germline V gene.

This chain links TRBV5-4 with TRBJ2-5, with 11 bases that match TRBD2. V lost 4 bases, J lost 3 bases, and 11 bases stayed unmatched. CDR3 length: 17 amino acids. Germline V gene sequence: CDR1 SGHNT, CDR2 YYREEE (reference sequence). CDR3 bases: TGTGCCAGCAGCCCGGCGGCTAGCGGGGGGCGGGAAGAGACCCAGTACTTC. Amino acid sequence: CASSPAASGGREETQYF.

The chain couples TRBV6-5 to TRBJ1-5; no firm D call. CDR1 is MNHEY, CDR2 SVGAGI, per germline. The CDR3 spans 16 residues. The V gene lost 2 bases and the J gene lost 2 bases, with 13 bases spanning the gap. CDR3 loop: CASSYGPLTGNQPQHF. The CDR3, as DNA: TGTGCCAGCAGTTACGGGCCCCTGACGGGCAATCAGCCCCAGCATTTT.

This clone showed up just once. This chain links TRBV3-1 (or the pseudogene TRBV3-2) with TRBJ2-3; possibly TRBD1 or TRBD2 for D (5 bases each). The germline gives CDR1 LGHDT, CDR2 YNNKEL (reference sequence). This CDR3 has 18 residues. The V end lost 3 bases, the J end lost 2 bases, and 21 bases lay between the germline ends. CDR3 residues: CASSHMVFGGRLTDTQYF. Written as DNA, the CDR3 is TGTGCCAGCAGCCATATGGTTTTTGGGGGTCGGCTCACAGATACGCAGTATTTT.

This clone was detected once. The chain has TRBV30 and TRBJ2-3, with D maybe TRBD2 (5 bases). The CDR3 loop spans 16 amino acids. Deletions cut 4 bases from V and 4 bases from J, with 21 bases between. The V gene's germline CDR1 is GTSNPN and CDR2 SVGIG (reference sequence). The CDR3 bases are TGTGCCTGGACCACGGGGTATGGCAGGCCCGCAGATACGCAGTATTTT. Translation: CAWTTGYGRPADTQYF.

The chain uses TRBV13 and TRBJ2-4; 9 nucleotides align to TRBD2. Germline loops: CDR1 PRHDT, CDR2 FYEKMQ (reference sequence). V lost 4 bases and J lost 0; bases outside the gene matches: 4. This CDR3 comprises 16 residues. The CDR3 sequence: CASSSRLAVAKNIQYF. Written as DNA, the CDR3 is TGTGCCAGCAGCTCCCGACTAGCGGTAGCCAAAAACATTCAGTACTTC.

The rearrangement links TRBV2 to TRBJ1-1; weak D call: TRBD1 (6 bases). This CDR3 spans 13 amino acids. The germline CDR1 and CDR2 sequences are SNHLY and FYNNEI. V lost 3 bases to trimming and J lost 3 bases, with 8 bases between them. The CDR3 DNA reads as TGTGCCAGCAGTGAGGGGGGCTACACTGAAGCTTTCTTT. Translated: CASSEGGYTEAFF.

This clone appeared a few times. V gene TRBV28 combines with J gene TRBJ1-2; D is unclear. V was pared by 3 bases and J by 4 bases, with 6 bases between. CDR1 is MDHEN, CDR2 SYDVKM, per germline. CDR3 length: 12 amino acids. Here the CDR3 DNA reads TGTGCCAGCAGTTTTTTCAGCTATGGCTACACCTTC. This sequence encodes CASSFFSYGYTF.

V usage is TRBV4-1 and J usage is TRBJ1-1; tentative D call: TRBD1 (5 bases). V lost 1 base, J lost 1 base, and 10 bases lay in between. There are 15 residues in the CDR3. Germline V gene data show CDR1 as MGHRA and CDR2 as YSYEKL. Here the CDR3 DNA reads TGCGCCAGCAGCCAAGCAGGGTCGGGGAACACTGAAGCTTTCTTT. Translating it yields CASSQAGSGNTEAFF.

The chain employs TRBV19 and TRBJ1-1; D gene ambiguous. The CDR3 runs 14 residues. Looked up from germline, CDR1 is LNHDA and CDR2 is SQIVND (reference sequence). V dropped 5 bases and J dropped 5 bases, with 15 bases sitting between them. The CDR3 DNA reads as TGTGCCAGTAGTGCCCTCTTCGTGGGAACTGAAGCTTTCTTT. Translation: CASSALFVGTEAFF.

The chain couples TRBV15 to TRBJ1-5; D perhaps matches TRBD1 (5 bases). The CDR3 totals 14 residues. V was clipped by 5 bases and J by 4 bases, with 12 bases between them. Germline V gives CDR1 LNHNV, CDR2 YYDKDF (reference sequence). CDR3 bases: TGTGCCACCAGCGCCCGGGACGGAAATCAGCCCCAGCATTTT. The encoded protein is CATSARDGNQPQHF.

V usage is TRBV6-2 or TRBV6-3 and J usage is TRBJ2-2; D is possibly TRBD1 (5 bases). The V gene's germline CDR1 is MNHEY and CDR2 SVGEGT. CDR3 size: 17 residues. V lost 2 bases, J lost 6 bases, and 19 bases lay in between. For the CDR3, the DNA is TGTGCCAGCAGTTACCCCAGATACCGGACATCGCCCGGGGAGCTGTTTTTT. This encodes CASSYPRYRTSPGELFF.

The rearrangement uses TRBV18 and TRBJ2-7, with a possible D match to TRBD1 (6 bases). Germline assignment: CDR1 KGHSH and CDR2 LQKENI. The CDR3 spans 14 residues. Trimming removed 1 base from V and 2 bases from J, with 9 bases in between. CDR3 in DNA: TGTGCCAGCTCACCACGACAGGAAACCTACGAGCAGTACTTC. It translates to CASSPRQETYEQYF.

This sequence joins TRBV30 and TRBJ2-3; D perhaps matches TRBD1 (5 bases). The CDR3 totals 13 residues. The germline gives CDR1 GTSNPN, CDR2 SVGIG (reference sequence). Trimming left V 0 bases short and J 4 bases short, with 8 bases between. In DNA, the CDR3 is TGTGCCTGGAGTGTATCGACAGCAGATACGCAGTATTTT. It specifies CAWSVSTADTQYF.

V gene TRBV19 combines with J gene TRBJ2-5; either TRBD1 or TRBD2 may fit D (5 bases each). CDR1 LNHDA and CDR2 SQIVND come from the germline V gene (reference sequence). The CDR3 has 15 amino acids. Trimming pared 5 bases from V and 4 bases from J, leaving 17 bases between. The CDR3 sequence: CASSQPGPLGETQYF. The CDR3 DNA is TGTGCCAGTAGTCAACCGGGACCCCTAGGAGAGACCCAGTACTTC.

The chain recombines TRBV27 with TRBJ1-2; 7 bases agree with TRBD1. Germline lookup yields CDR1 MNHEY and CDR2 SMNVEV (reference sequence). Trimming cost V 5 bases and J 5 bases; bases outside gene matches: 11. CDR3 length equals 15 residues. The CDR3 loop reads CASSRTETGNYGYTF. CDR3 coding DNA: TGTGCCAGCAGTAGAACCGAGACAGGGAATTATGGCTACACCTTC.

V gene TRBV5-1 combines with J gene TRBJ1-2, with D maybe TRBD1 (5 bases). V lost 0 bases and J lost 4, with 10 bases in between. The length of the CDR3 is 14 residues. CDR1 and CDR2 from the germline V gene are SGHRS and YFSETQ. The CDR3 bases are TGCGCCAGCAGCTTGGGTGGGGGAGCCTATGGCTACACCTTC. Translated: CASSLGGGAYGYTF.

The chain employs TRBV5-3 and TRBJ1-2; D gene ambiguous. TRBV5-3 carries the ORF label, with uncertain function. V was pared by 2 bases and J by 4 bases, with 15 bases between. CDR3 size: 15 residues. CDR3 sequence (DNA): TGTGCCAGAAGCTTCAATCGTTTTCCCCCCTATGGCTACACCTTC. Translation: CARSFNRFPPYGYTF.